The present entry profiles one T cell receptor beta chain with its context. Its target is unknown. The sample belongs to a study of regulatory T cells in long-lasting Graves disease. Study-wide points: It is possible that accuracy was reduced by the small size of the sample. Peripheral blood, not thyroid tissue, was the sole material studied.

Relying on iRepertoire HTBI primers and Arm-PCR of CDR3 regions, the team built TCR beta libraries. TCRdb recomputed calls from the multiplex PCR reads with MiXCR, one row per CDR3 protein. The table lists approximately 470,000 distinct CDR3 sequences, around 20% of them singletons. Documented time point: persistent/refractory GD, antithyroid drugs over 5 years with positive TRAb. Following extraction of RNA from PBMCs, that RNA was used to make the TCR library. A roughly 8.7-milliliter sample of peripheral blood was drawn into EDTA tubes. The clonotype originates from a female donor with Graves disease. The sample here was peripheral blood mononuclear cells (PBMCs), taken when the disease was refractory, from a patient treated with antithyroid drugs.

This CDR3 is CSARSRSGNIQYF. CDR3 sequence (DNA): TGCAGTGCCAGGAGCCGGAGCGGAAACATTCAGTACTTC. The chain has TRBV20-1 and TRBJ2-4; D may be TRBD2 (5 bases). V lost 6 bases and J 6 bases, leaving 15 bases between the germline ends. The CDR3 runs to 13 residues. Germline assignment: CDR1 DFQATT and CDR2 SNEGSKA (reference sequence).